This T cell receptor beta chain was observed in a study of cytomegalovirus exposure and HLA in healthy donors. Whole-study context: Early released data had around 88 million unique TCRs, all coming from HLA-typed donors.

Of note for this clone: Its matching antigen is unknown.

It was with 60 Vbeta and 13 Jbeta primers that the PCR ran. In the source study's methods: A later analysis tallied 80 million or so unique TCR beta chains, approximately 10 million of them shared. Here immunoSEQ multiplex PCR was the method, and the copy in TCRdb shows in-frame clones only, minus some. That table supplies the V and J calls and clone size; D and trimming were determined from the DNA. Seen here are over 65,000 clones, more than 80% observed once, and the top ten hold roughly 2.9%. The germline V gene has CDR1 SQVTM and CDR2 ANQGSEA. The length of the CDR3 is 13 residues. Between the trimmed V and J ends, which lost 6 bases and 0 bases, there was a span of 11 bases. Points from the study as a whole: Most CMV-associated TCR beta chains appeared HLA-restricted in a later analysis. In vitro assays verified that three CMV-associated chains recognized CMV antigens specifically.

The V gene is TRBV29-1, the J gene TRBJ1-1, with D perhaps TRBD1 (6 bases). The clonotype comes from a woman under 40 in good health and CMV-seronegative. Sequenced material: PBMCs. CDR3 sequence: CSVQGRMNTEAFF. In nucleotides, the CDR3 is TGCAGCGTACAGGGACGGATGAACACTGAAGCTTTCTTT.